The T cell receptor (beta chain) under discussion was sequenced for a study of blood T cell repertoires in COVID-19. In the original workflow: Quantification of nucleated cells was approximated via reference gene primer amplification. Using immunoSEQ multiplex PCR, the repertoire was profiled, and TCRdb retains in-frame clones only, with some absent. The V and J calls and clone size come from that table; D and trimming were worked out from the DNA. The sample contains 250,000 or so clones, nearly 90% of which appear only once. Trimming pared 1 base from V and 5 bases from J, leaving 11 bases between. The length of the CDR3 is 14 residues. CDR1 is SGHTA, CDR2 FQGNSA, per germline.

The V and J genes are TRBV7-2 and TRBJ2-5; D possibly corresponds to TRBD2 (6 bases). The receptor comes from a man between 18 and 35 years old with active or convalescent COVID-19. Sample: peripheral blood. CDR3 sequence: CASSLVFREETQYF. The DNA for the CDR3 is TGTGCCAGCAGCTTAGTCTTTCGGGAGGAGACCCAGTACTTC. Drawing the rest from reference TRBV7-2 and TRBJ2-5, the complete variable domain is GAGVSQSPSNKVTEKGKDVELRCDPISGHTALYWYRQSLGQGLEFLIYFQGNSAPDKSGLPSDRFSAERTGGSVSTLTIQRTQQEDSAVYLCASSLVFREETQYFGPGTRLLVL.